This T cell receptor (beta chain) derives from a study of identical twins. Whole-study results and caveats: Monozygotic twins shared more out-of-frame TCR alpha than recombination models predicted.

The junction had 4 bases not matched to a gene; V was cut back by 2 bases and J by 1 base. The CDR3 spans 16 residues. The germline gives CDR1 SGHTA, CDR2 FQGNSA. Template switching introduced a universal primer site, and the cDNA bore unique molecular identifiers. TCRdb ran MiXCR on the 5' RACE reads and lists one entry per CDR3 protein. This table has hundreds of thousands of distinct CDR3 sequences, over 8.5% appearing once. For this clonotype: What it binds is unknown.

The sample was also reused in another study, on yellow fever vaccine responses in identical twins. From that report: Twins reportedly mounted vaccine T cell responses that seemed partly convergent, partly personalized.

The V and J genes are TRBV7-2 and TRBJ2-7; TRBD2 matches at 11 bases. Input material: CD8+ T cells sorted from blood. The receptor comes from a woman aged 18-35 years in good health. The CDR3 DNA is TGTGCCAGCAGCTTACGAACTAGCGGGGGATCCTACGAGCAGTACTTC. Translation gives CASSLRTSGGSYEQYF.